Listed here are 8 T cell receptor beta chains from one sample, sequenced in a study of regulatory T cells in long-lasting Graves disease. Construction of TCR beta libraries relied on iRepertoire HTBI primers and on Arm-PCR targeting CDR3 regions. TCRdb used MiXCR to reprocess the multiplex PCR reads, holding one entry per CDR3 protein. The table shows some 250,000 distinct CDR3 sequences, with about 17% occurring only once. Time point in this sample: newly diagnosed GD, antithyroid drugs for less than 3 months. The TCR library was made from RNA extracted from PBMCs. This same sample was also part of a study on T cells in Graves' hyperthyroidism and ophthalmopathy.

The sample here was peripheral blood mononuclear cells (PBMCs), taken at new diagnosis, from a patient treated with antithyroid drugs. These receptors all come from a young woman with Graves disease.

V gene TRBV5-4 combines with J gene TRBJ2-2, with a tentative D call TRBD2 (5 bases). Trimming took 4 bases from V and 1 from J, leaving 14 bases between them. Germline V gene data show CDR1 as SGHNT and CDR2 as YYREEE (reference sequence). This CDR3 has 16 amino acids. In DNA form, the CDR3 reads TGTGCCAGCAGCGACGGACTCAGCGGGAACACCGGGGAGCTGTTTTTT. It is translated as CASSDGLSGNTGELFF.

This clonotype was observed at least ten times. V is TRBV7-9 and J is TRBJ2-3, with 7 bases fitting TRBD1. The CDR3 sequence is 16 residues long. Unmatched junction bases numbered 11, after V lost 5 bases and J lost 3 bases. Germline-derived CDR1 and CDR2 are SEHNR and FQNEAQ (reference sequence). The CDR3 here is CASSRLTGTRTDTQYF. CDR3 coding DNA: TGTGCCAGCAGCCGACTGACAGGGACGAGGACAGATACGCAGTATTTT.

Ten or more counts support this clonotype. J is TRBJ2-1 and V is TRBV7-2, with 12 bases aligning to TRBD2. The J segment lost 8 bases and the V segment lost 4 bases, leaving 9 bases of the junction unmatched. The CDR3 spans 16 residues. The V gene's germline CDR1 is SGHTA and CDR2 FQGNSA. Written as DNA, the CDR3 is TGTGCCAGCAGCTCTAGCGGGGGGGGGGGCCGTTATGAGCAGTTCTTC. Its translation: CASSSSGGGGRYEQFF.

This clonotype was counted ten times or more. The chain uses TRBV20-1 and TRBJ1-1; 8 nucleotides line up with TRBD1. Germline values: CDR1 DFQATT, CDR2 SNEGSKA (reference sequence). Losses at the gene ends were 2 bases for V and 3 bases for J; bases not matched to a gene: 5. This CDR3 spans 14 amino acids. The CDR3 region has the DNA TGCAGTGCTAGACCGGGACAGGAGTACACTGAAGCTTTCTTT. Translation: CSARPGQEYTEAFF.

This sequence joins TRBV10-3 and TRBJ2-7; 7 nucleotides match TRBD1. There are 11 residues in the CDR3. Germline-derived CDR1 and CDR2 are ENHRY and SYGVKD. V was clipped by 5 bases and J by 5 bases; unmatched bases: 0. CDR3 loop: CAISTGDEQYF. DNA of the CDR3: TGTGCCATCAGTACAGGGGACGAGCAGTACTTC.

This chain uses TRBV19 with TRBJ1-1; 7 bases map to TRBD1. Per germline, CDR1 LNHDA and CDR2 SQIVND (reference sequence). The CDR3 consists of 17 residues. Losses at the gene ends were 3 bases for V and 2 bases for J; bases not matched to a gene: 12. CDR3 DNA: TGTGCCAGTAGTATGGGGTTGGTACGGGACAGCAACACTGAAGCTTTCTTT. The encoded protein is CASSMGLVRDSNTEAFF.

In its sample, this clonotype was seen many times. The chain is built from TRBV9 and TRBJ2-3; the match to TRBD2 covers 10 bases. This CDR3 spans 16 amino acids. V lost 3 bases, J lost 3 bases, and 7 bases stayed unmatched. CDR1 is SGDLS and CDR2 is YYNGEE in the germline V gene. CDR3 sequence: CASSDGAGGATDTQYF. The DNA of the CDR3 is TGTGCCAGCAGCGACGGAGCGGGGGGGGCGACAGATACGCAGTATTTT.

Points on this clonotype: A much larger clone sits a single nucleotide away, making a read error possible. DNA for the CDR3: TGTGCCAGTAGTCCAAGGGGACAGACTAACACTGAAGCTTTCTTT. Protein: CASSPRGQTNTEAFF. The chain joins TRBV19 to TRBJ1-1, with 7 bases fitting TRBD1. The V gene end was trimmed by 5 bases and the J gene end by 2 bases; junction bases not matched to a gene: 8. CDR3 length: 15 amino acids. Germline V gives CDR1 LNHDA, CDR2 SQIVND (reference sequence).